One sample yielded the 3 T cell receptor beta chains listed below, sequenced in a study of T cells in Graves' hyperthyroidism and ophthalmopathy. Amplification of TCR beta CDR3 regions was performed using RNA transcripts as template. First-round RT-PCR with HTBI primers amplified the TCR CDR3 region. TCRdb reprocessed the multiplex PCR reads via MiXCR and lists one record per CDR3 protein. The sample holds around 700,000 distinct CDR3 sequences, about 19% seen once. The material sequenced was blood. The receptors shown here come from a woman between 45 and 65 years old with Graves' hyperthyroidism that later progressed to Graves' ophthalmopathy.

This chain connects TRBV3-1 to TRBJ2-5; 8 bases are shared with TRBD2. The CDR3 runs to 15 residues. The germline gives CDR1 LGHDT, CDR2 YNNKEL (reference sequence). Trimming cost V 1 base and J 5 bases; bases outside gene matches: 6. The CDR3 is CASSQVNSGMETQYF. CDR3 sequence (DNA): TGTGCCAGCAGCCAAGTAAATAGCGGGATGGAGACCCAGTACTTC.

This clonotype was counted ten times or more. CDR3 sequence reads: CASSWDRASNYGYTF. The CDR3 DNA follows: TGTGCCAGCAGTTGGGACAGGGCAAGTAACTATGGCTACACCTTC. V usage is TRBV7-2 and J usage is TRBJ1-2; 9 nucleotides line up with TRBD1. Trimming cost V 6 bases and J 1 base; bases outside gene matches: 6. CDR1 and CDR2 (germline): SGHTA, FQGNSA. The CDR3 is 15 amino acids.

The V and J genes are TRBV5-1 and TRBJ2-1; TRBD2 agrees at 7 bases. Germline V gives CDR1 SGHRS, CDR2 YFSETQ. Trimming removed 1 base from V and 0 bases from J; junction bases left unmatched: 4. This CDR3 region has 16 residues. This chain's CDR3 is CASSLQRGSSYNEQFF. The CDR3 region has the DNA TGCGCCAGCAGCTTGCAGCGGGGCAGCTCCTACAATGAGCAGTTCTTC.